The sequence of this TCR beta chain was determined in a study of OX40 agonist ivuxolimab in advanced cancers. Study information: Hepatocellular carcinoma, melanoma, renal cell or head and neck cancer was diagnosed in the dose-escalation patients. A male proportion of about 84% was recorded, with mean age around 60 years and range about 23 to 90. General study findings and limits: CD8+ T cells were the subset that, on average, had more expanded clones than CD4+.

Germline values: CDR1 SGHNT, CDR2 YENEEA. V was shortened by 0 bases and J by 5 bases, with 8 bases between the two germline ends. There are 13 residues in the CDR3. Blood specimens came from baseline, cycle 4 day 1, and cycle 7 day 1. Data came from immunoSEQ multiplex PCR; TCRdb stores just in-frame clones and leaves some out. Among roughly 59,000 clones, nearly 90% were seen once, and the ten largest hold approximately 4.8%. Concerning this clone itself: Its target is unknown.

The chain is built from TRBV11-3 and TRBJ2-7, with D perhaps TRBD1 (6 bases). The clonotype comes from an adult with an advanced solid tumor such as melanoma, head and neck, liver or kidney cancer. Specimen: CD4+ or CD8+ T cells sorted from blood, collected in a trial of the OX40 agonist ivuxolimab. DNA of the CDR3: TGTGCCAGCAGCTTAGATCACAGGGACGAGCAGTACTTC. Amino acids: CASSLDHRDEQYF.